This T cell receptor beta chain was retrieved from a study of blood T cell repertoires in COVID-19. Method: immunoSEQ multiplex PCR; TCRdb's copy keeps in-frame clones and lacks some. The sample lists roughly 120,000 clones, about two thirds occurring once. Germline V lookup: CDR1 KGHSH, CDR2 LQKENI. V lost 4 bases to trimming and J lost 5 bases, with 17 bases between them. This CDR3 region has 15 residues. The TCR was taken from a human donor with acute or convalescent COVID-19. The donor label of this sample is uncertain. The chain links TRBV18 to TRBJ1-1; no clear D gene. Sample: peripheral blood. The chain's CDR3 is CASSLDLGSGTEAFF. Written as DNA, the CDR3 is TGTGCCAGCTCACTCGACCTGGGGTCGGGGACTGAAGCTTTCTTT.